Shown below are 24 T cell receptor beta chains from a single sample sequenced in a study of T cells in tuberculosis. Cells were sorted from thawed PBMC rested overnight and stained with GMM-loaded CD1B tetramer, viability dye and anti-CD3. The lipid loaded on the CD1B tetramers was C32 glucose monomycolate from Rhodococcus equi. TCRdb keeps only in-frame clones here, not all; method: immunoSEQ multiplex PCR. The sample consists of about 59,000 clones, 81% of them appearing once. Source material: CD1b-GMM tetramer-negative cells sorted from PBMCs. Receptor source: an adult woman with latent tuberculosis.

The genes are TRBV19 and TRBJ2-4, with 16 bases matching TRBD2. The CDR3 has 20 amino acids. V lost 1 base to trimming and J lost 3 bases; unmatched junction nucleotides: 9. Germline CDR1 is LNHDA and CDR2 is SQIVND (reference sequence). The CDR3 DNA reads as TGTGCCAGTAGTATAGGATCCGGGACTAGCGGGGGGGCGTACAAAAACATTCAGTACTTC. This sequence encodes CASSIGSGTSGGAYKNIQYF.

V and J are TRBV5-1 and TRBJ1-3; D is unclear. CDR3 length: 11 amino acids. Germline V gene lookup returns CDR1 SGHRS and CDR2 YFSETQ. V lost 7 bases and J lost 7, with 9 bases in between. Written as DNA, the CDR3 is TGCGCCAGCCGGACGGGGAACACCATATATTTT. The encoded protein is CASRTGNTIYF.

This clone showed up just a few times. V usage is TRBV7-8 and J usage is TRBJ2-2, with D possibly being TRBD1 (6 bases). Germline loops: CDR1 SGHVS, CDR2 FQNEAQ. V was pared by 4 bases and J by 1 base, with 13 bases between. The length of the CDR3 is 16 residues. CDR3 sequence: CASSYGQGWNTGELFF. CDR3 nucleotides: TGTGCCAGCAGCTACGGGCAGGGGTGGAACACCGGGGAGCTGTTTTTT.

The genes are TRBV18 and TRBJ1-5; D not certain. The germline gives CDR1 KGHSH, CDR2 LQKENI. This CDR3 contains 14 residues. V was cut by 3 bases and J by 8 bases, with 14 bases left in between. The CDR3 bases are TGTGCCAGCTCACCTGCCCTGGGCGGGGAGCCCCAGCATTTT. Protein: CASSPALGGEPQHF.

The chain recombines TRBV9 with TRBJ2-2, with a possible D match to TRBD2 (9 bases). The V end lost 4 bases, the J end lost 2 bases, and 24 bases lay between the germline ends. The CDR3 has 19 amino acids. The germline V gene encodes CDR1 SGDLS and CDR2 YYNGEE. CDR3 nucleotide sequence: TGTGCCAGCAGCCGACAGGGGAAATTAGCGGGGGATAACACCGGGGAGCTGTTTTTT. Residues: CASSRQGKLAGDNTGELFF.

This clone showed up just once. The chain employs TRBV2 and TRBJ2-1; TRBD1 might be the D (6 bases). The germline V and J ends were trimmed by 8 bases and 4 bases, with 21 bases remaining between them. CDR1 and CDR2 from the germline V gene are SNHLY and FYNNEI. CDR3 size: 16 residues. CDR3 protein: CASHEKGHTAYNEQFF. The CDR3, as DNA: TGTGCCAGCCACGAGAAGGGACATACGGCGTACAATGAGCAGTTCTTC.

The DNA of the CDR3 is TGTGCCAGCGGACAGGGTCACTATGGCTACACCTTC. Translated, it gives CASGQGHYGYTF. This chain joins TRBV14 and TRBJ1-2; the match to TRBD1 covers 8 bases. Per germline, CDR1 SGHDN and CDR2 FVKESK. The CDR3 has 12 amino acids. V lost 8 bases, J lost 3 bases, and 2 bases stayed unmatched.

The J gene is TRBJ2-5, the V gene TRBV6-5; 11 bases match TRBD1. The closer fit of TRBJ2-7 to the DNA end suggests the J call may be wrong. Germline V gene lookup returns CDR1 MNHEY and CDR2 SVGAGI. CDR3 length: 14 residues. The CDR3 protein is CASRRTGGRNEQYF. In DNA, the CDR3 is TGTGCCAGCAGGCGGACAGGGGGCAGAAACGAGCAGTACTTC.

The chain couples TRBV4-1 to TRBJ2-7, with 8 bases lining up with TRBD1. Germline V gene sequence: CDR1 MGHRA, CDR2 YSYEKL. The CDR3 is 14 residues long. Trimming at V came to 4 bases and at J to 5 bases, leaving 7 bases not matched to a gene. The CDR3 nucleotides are TGCGCCAGCAGCCTTGCGGGACAGGTGAACGAGCAGTACTTC. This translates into CASSLAGQVNEQYF.

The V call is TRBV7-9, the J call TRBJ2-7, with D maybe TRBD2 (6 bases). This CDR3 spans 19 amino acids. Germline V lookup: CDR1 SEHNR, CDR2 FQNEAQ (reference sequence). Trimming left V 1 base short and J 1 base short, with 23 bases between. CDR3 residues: CASSLDGPPVGGLSYEQYF. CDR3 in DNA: TGTGCCAGCAGCTTAGATGGACCCCCAGTGGGGGGACTTTCCTACGAGCAGTACTTC.

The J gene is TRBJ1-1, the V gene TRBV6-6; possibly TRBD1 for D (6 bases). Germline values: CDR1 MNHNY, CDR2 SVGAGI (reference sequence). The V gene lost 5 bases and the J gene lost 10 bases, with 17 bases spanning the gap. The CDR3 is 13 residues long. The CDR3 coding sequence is TGTGCCAGCAGTAACCGGGACATTGGAGTAGCTTTCTTT. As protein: CASSNRDIGVAFF.

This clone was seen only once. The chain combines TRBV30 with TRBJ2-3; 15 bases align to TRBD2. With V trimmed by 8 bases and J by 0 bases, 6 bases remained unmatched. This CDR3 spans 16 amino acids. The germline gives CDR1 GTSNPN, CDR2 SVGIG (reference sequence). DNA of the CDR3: TGTGCCGGGACTAGCGGGGGGAATCCTAGCACAGATACGCAGTATTTT. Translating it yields CAGTSGGNPSTDTQYF.

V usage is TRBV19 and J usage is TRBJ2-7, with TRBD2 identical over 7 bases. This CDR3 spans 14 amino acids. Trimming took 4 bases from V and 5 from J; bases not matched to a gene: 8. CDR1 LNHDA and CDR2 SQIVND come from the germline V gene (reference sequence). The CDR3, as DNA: TGTGCCAGTAGTAGCCGGGGGGATGGCGACGAGCAGTACTTC. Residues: CASSSRGDGDEQYF.

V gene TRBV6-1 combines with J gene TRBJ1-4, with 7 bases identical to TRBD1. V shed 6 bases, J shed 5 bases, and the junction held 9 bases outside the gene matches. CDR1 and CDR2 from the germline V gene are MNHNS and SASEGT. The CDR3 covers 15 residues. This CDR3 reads CASRQDRATNEKLFF. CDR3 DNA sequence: TGTGCCAGCAGACAAGACAGGGCCACGAATGAAAAACTGTTTTTT.

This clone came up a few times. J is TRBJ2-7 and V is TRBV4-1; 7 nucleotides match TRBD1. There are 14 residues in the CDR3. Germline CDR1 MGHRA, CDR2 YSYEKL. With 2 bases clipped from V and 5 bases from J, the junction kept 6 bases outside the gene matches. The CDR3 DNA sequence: TGCGCCAGCAGCCAAATGGAAAGGGGGCACGAGCAGTACTTC. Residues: CASSQMERGHEQYF.

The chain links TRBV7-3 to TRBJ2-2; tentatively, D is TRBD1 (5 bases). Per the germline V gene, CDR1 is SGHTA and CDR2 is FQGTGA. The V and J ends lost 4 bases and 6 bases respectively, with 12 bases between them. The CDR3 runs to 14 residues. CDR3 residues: CASSSDRVPGELFF. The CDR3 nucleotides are TGTGCCAGCAGCTCAGACAGAGTTCCCGGGGAGCTGTTTTTT.

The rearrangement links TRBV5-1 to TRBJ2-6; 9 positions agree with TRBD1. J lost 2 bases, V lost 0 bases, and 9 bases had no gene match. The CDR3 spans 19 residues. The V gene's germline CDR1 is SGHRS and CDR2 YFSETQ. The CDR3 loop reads CASSLGTGVFSPGANVLTF. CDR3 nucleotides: TGCGCCAGCAGCTTGGGGACAGGGGTTTTTTCCCCTGGGGCCAACGTCCTGACTTTC. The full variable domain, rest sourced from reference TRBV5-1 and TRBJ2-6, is KAGVTQTPRYLIKTRGQQVTLSCSPISGHRSVSWYQQTPGQGLQFLFEYFSETQRNKGNFPGRFSGRQFSNSRSEMNVSTLELGDSALYLCASSLGTGVFSPGANVLTFGAGSRLTVL.

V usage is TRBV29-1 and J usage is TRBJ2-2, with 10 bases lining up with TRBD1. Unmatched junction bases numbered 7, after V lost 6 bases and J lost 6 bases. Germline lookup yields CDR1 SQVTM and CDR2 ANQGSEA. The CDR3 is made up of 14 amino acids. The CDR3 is CSVSGTGESGELFF. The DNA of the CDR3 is TGCAGCGTCTCGGGGACAGGGGAGTCCGGGGAGCTGTTTTTT.

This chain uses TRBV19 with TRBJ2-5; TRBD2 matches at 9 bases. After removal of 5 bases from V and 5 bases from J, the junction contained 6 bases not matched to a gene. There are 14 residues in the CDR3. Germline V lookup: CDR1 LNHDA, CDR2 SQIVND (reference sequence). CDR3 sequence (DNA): TGTGCCAGTAGTGCCCGGACTAGCGTCGAGACCCAGTACTTC. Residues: CASSARTSVETQYF.

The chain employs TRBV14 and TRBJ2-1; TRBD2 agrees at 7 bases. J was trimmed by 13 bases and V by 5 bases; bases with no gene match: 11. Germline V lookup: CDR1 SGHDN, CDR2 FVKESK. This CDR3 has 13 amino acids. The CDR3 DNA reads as TGTGCCAGCAGCTCTCACGGGGGGAGTGACCAGTTCTTC. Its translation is CASSSHGGSDQFF.

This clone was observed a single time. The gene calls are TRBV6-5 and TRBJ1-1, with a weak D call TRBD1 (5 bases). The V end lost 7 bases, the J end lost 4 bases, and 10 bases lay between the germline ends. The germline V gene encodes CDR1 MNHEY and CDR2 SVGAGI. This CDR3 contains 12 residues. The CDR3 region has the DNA TGTGCCAGCACCCCCGGGGGCACTGAAGCTTTCTTT. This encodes CASTPGGTEAFF.

The CDR3, as DNA: TGTGCCAGCAGTGAATTAGGACTAGCGGGAGTAGACAAGGGTGAGCAGTTCTTC. Amino acid sequence: CASSELGLAGVDKGEQFF. This chain connects TRBV25-1 to TRBJ2-1, with TRBD2 identical over 13 bases. V was pared by 1 base and J by 9 bases, with 12 bases of the junction left unmatched. Germline assignment: CDR1 MGHDK and CDR2 SYGVNS. The CDR3 contains 18 residues.

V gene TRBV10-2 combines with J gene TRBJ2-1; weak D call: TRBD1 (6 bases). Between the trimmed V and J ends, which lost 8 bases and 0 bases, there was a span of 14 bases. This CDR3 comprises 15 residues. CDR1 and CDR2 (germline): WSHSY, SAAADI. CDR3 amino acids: CASRGGPSSYNEQFF. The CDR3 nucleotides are TGCGCCAGCCGAGGGGGTCCGAGCTCCTACAATGAGCAGTTCTTC.

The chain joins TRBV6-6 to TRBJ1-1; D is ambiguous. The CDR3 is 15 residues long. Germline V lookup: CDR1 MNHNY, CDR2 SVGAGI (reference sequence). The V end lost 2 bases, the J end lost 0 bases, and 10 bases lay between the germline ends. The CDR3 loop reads CASSYRHSMNTEAFF. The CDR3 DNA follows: TGTGCCAGCAGTTACCGACACTCAATGAACACTGAAGCTTTCTTT.